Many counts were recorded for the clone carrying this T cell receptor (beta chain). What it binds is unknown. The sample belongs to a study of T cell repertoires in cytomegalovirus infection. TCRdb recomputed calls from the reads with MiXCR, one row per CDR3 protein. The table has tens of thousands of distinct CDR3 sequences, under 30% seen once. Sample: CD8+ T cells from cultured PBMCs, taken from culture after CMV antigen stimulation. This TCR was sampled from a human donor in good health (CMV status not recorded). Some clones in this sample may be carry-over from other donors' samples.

The CDR3 loop is CASSQDGVSGGPADTQYF. CDR3 bases: TGCGCCAGCAGCCAAGATGGTGTTAGCGGGGGTCCCGCAGATACGCAGTATTTT. The rearrangement links TRBV4-1 to TRBJ2-3, with TRBD2 identical over 9 bases. Per the germline V gene, CDR1 is MGHRA and CDR2 is YSYEKL. The CDR3 runs 18 residues. The ends lost 0 bases at V and 4 bases at J; junction bases unmatched: 11.